Each of the 25 T cell receptor beta chains below was sequenced from the same sample in a study of long-term antiretroviral therapy in people with HIV. This was the immunoSEQ v3.0 assay at survey level. TCRdb keeps only in-frame clones here, not all; method: immunoSEQ multiplex PCR. This table holds 14,000 or so clones, around 82% found once. The specimen was unsorted PBMCs, collected 3.1 years after starting antiretroviral therapy. The receptors come from a man aged 35 to 55 with HIV.

The chain carries TRBV7-9 and TRBJ1-1; 7 positions agree with TRBD1. The V segment lost 5 bases and the J segment 0 bases; nucleotides outside the gene matches: 6. The CDR3 extends over 15 amino acids. Germline CDR1 reads SEHNR; CDR2 reads FQNEAQ (reference sequence). The CDR3 here is CASSPRDSLNTEAFF. In nucleotides, the CDR3 is TGTGCCAGCAGCCCCCGGGACAGCTTGAACACTGAAGCTTTCTTT.

The rearrangement links TRBV6-1 to TRBJ2-7; no firm D call. The CDR3 totals 14 residues. Germline values: CDR1 MNHNS, CDR2 SASEGT. V lost 9 bases to trimming and J lost 0 bases, with 15 bases between them. This CDR3 is CASMVRAGSYEQYF. The CDR3 bases are TGTGCCAGTATGGTGCGAGCTGGCTCCTACGAGCAGTACTTC.

The chain links TRBV2 to TRBJ1-4; D may be TRBD1 (6 bases). The CDR3 runs 14 residues. V was clipped by 8 bases and J by 4 bases, with 14 bases between them. CDR1 is SNHLY and CDR2 is FYNNEI in the germline V gene. CDR3 DNA sequence: TGTGCCAGCCAGAAAGGACAGTTTAATGAAAAACTGTTTTTT. Residues: CASQKGQFNEKLFF. The full variable domain, its missing parts supplied by reference TRBV2 and TRBJ1-4, is EPEVTQTPSHQVTQMGQEVILRCVPISNHLYFYWYRQILGQKVEFLVSFYNNEISEKSEIFDDQFSVERPDGSNFTLKIRSTKLEDSAMYFCASQKGQFNEKLFFGSGTQLSVL.

This chain links TRBV18 with TRBJ2-7, with D uncertain. The CDR3 is made up of 14 amino acids. Trimming pared 0 bases from V and 3 bases from J, leaving 9 bases between. CDR1 and CDR2 from the germline V gene are KGHSH and LQKENI. The CDR3 sequence is CASSPPGSIYEQYF. CDR3 nucleotide sequence: TGTGCCAGCTCACCACCGGGCAGCATCTACGAGCAGTACTTC.

The chain links TRBV4-1 to TRBJ2-7; 9 bases are a match to TRBD1. CDR3 length: 14 residues. The trim removed 4 bases at V and 7 bases at J, leaving 8 bases unmatched. Germline CDR1 reads MGHRA; CDR2 reads YSYEKL. This chain's CDR3 is CASSLSRGTGEQYF. The CDR3 DNA reads TGCGCCAGCAGCCTCTCCCGTGGGACAGGGGAGCAGTACTTC.

This chain uses TRBV30 with TRBJ1-5; possibly TRBD1 for D (6 bases). Germline V CDR1 and CDR2: GTSNPN, SVGIG (reference sequence). The CDR3 totals 16 residues. V shed 0 bases and J shed 0 bases, with 12 bases lying between them. The CDR3 region has the DNA TGTGCCTGGAGTGTCCCGGGGGCTGGTAGCAATCAGCCCCAGCATTTT. Amino acids: CAWSVPGAGSNQPQHF.

This clone is a singleton in its sample. The gene calls are TRBV5-5 and TRBJ2-2; no clear D. The CDR3 extends over 14 amino acids. Trimming removed 0 bases at V and 5 bases at J, with 8 bases between. Germline CDR1 SGHKS, CDR2 YYEKEE (reference sequence). The DNA for the CDR3 is TGTGCCAGCAGCTTGGCCTGGGGAACCGGGGAGCTGTTTTTT. Amino acid sequence: CASSLAWGTGELFF.

V gene TRBV18 combines with J gene TRBJ1-4; tentatively, D is TRBD1 (5 bases). CDR3 length equals 16 residues. Deletions cut 2 bases from V and 0 bases from J, with 10 bases between. Germline values: CDR1 KGHSH, CDR2 LQKENI. The CDR3, as DNA: TGTGCCAGCTCACCATGGGGCGGAACAACTAATGAAAAACTGTTTTTT. It yields the protein CASSPWGGTTNEKLFF.

This rearrangement joins TRBV5-4 to TRBJ2-7; either TRBD1 or TRBD2 may supply D (5 bases each). Deletions cut 3 bases from V and 4 bases from J, with 8 bases between. Germline loops: CDR1 SGHNT, CDR2 YYREEE (reference sequence). This CDR3 is built from 12 residues. The CDR3 region has the DNA TGTGCCAGCAGCTGGGACCTTTACGAGCAGTACTTC. Amino acid sequence: CASSWDLYEQYF.

This sequence joins TRBV5-1 and TRBJ2-5; TRBD2 matches at 9 bases. The CDR3 consists of 15 residues. With V trimmed by 4 bases and J by 6 bases, 10 bases remained unmatched. The V gene's germline CDR1 is SGHRS and CDR2 YFSETQ. The CDR3 DNA sequence: TGCGCCAGCAGCGGCGGGGGGGCAATGGAAAAGACCCAGTACTTC. It yields the protein CASSGGGAMEKTQYF.

The chain recombines TRBV11-2 with TRBJ2-5; 10 bases map to TRBD2. The CDR3 consists of 18 residues. CDR1 SGHAT and CDR2 FQNNGV come from the germline V gene. J lost 4 bases, V lost 1 base, and 12 bases had no gene match. CDR3 loop: CASSLGGDTSGVIETQYF. CDR3 sequence (DNA): TGTGCCAGCAGCTTAGGAGGGGACACTAGCGGGGTGATAGAGACCCAGTACTTC.

The genes are TRBV18 and TRBJ1-1; 10 bases align to TRBD1. Trimming cost V 3 bases and J 6 bases; bases outside gene matches: 4. Germline V gives CDR1 KGHSH, CDR2 LQKENI. The CDR3 consists of 14 residues. The CDR3 loop reads CASSPGQGTAEAFF. CDR3 DNA sequence: TGTGCCAGCTCACCGGGACAGGGGACTGCTGAAGCTTTCTTT.

The CDR3 here is CASSPPTGLEQYF. The CDR3, as DNA: TGTGCCAGCAGCCCACCGACAGGGCTCGAGCAGTACTTC. This chain connects TRBV5-6 to TRBJ2-7, with 7 positions matching TRBD1. With 4 bases clipped from V and 6 bases from J, the junction kept 7 bases outside the gene matches. CDR1 is SGHDT and CDR2 is YYEEEE in the germline V gene. CDR3 length equals 13 residues.

This chain uses TRBV5-4 with TRBJ2-7, with 13 bases identical to TRBD2. The J segment lost 1 base and the V segment lost 4 bases, leaving 5 bases of the junction unmatched. The CDR3 has 16 amino acids. The germline CDR1 and CDR2 sequences are SGHNT and YYREEE (reference sequence). This chain's CDR3 is CASSGTSGDPSYEQYF. The CDR3 nucleotides read TGTGCCAGCAGCGGGACTAGCGGGGATCCTTCCTACGAGCAGTACTTC.

Notes on this clone: The same CDR3 is also encoded by other DNA sequences in this sample. This chain links TRBV19 with TRBJ1-4; D ambiguous. The germline V and J ends were trimmed by 1 base and 1 base, with 4 bases remaining between them. The CDR3 spans 14 residues. The V gene's germline CDR1 is LNHDA and CDR2 SQIVND (reference sequence). CDR3 in amino acids: CASSIGETNEKLFF. CDR3 in DNA: TGTGCCAGTAGTATAGGTGAAACTAATGAAAAACTGTTTTTT.

This chain connects TRBV5-1 to TRBJ2-5; 7 bases align to TRBD1. V shed 0 bases and J 2 bases; nucleotides not matched to a gene: 4. The CDR3 is 15 residues long. Germline V gene sequence: CDR1 SGHRS, CDR2 YFSETQ. CDR3 sequence (DNA): TGCGCCAGCAGCTTGGACAGGGGCCGGCAAGAGACCCAGTACTTC. Translating gives CASSLDRGRQETQYF. The full variable domain, its missing parts supplied by reference TRBV5-1 and TRBJ2-5, is KAGVTQTPRYLIKTRGQQVTLSCSPISGHRSVSWYQQTPGQGLQFLFEYFSETQRNKGNFPGRFSGRQFSNSRSEMNVSTLELGDSALYLCASSLDRGRQETQYFGPGTRLLVL.

This chain joins TRBV30 and TRBJ1-1, with a tentative D call TRBD1 (5 bases). This CDR3 has 14 amino acids. Trimming left V 4 bases short and J 0 bases short, with 12 bases between. Germline values: CDR1 GTSNPN, CDR2 SVGIG (reference sequence). In DNA form, the CDR3 reads TGTGCCTGGACCGGGGACGGGTTGAACACTGAAGCTTTCTTT. It yields the protein CAWTGDGLNTEAFF.

The chain has TRBV4-2 and TRBJ2-2; D not certain. Looked up from germline, CDR1 is LGHNA and CDR2 is YNFKEQ. The V end lost 4 bases, the J end lost 4 bases, and 13 bases lay between the germline ends. The CDR3 contains 15 residues. CDR3 DNA sequence: TGTGCCAGCAGCCGGGTTGAAGTTCCCACCGGGGAGCTGTTTTTT. It codes for CASSRVEVPTGELFF.

The chain combines TRBV6-1 with TRBJ1-6; 8 positions match TRBD1. The CDR3 contains 15 residues. J was trimmed by 6 bases and V by 6 bases; bases with no gene match: 7. CDR1 is MNHNS, CDR2 SASEGT, per germline. This CDR3 is CASRSDRGSNSPLHF. CDR3 coding DNA: TGTGCCAGCAGATCAGACAGGGGTTCTAATTCACCCCTCCACTTT.

The CDR3 sequence: CAGGSGSSGNTIYF. DNA for the CDR3: TGTGCCGGGGGGAGCGGGAGCTCTGGAAACACCATATATTTT. The chain carries TRBV10-3 and TRBJ1-3, with D possibly TRBD1 on 5 matching bases. This CDR3 is 14 amino acids long. V was cut by 11 bases and J by 0 bases, with 14 bases left in between. CDR1 ENHRY and CDR2 SYGVKD come from the germline V gene.

The rearrangement joins TRBV19 to TRBJ1-1, with a weak D call TRBD1 (6 bases). From germline, CDR1 is LNHDA and CDR2 SQIVND (reference sequence). The length of the CDR3 is 13 residues. The germline V and J ends were trimmed by 3 bases and 5 bases, with 10 bases remaining between them. The CDR3, as DNA: TGTGCCAGTAGTATCCGGACAGCTACTGAAGCTTTCTTT. Translated, it gives CASSIRTATEAFF.

The chain joins TRBV18 to TRBJ1-2; no clear D gene. With 2 bases removed from V and 1 base from J, the gap between germline ends came to 8 bases. The germline CDR1 and CDR2 sequences are KGHSH and LQKENI. The CDR3 loop spans 14 amino acids. The CDR3 DNA follows: TGTGCCAGCTCACCAAAAGTTCTTAACTATGGCTACACCTTC. It specifies CASSPKVLNYGYTF.

This chain uses TRBV5-5 with TRBJ1-2; tentative D call: TRBD1 (6 bases). With 0 bases removed from V and 5 bases from J, the gap between germline ends came to 11 bases. The CDR3 length is 14 residues. The germline CDR1 and CDR2 sequences are SGHKS and YYEKEE (reference sequence). The CDR3 protein is CASSLEAGAYGYTF. The CDR3 DNA sequence: TGTGCCAGCAGCTTGGAAGCAGGGGCGTATGGCTACACCTTC.

This clone was observed a handful of times. The rearrangement joins TRBV6-1 to TRBJ1-2, with no clear D. The CDR3 extends over 14 amino acids. Trimming pared 3 bases from V and 4 bases from J, leaving 12 bases between. Germline CDR1 is MNHNS and CDR2 is SASEGT. CDR3 sequence (DNA): TGTGCCAGCAGTGACCCTGGACGATCCTATGGCTACACCTTC. Amino acid sequence: CASSDPGRSYGYTF.

Here the CDR3 reads CASSFWRGGNTEAFF. CDR3 nucleotides: TGTGCCAGCAGCTTCTGGAGGGGGGGGAACACTGAAGCTTTCTTT. The rearrangement links TRBV5-6 to TRBJ1-1; weak D call: TRBD1 (6 bases). Germline CDR1 and CDR2: SGHDT and YYEEEE. The CDR3 has 15 residues. V was trimmed by 2 bases and J by 1 base, leaving 12 bases between them.